The 29 T cell receptor beta chains given below trace back to one sample, sequenced in a study of T cells in Graves' hyperthyroidism and ophthalmopathy. The TCR beta CDR3 regions underwent amplification using RNA transcripts as the source. Using the HTBI primer set, a first-round RT-PCR was run on the TCR CDR3. MiXCR, run by TCRdb on the multiplex PCR reads, gives a single entry per CDR3 protein. The sample yields some 570,000 distinct CDR3 sequences, 12% to 15% seen once. Sequencing input: blood. These receptors originate from a woman between 18 and 29 years old with Graves' ophthalmopathy.

This clonotype was seen many times. This rearrangement joins TRBV30 to TRBJ2-7; D is uncertain. This CDR3 is 13 amino acids long. CDR1 GTSNPN and CDR2 SVGIG come from the germline V gene (reference sequence). V was pared by 0 bases and J by 6 bases, with 12 bases between. Here the CDR3 DNA reads TGTGCCTGGAGTGTGTATGGGTTGGGCGAGCAGTACTTC. This gives the protein CAWSVYGLGEQYF.

The chain is built from TRBV4-1 and TRBJ2-1, with 7 bases matching TRBD2. The germline V gene has CDR1 MGHRA and CDR2 YSYEKL. The V and J ends lost 5 bases and 7 bases, in that order; junction bases with no gene match: 11. CDR3 length: 15 residues. The CDR3 sequence is CASSAPGLGVNEQFF. As DNA, the CDR3 is TGCGCCAGCAGCGCCCCAGGACTAGGCGTTAATGAGCAGTTCTTC.

This clonotype was recorded at least ten times. V and J are TRBV30 and TRBJ2-2; 8 bases are shared with TRBD1. V shed 0 bases, J shed 5 bases, and the junction held 2 bases outside the gene matches. The CDR3 has 14 residues. Germline loops: CDR1 GTSNPN, CDR2 SVGIG (reference sequence). The CDR3 region is CAWSVDRATGELFF. CDR3 in DNA: TGTGCCTGGAGTGTGGACAGGGCAACCGGGGAGCTGTTTTTT. The full variable domain, with the rest looked up from reference TRBV30 and TRBJ2-2, is SQTIHQWPATLVQPVGSPLSLECTVEGTSNPNLYWYRQAAGRGLQLLFYSVGIGQISSEVPQNLSASRPQDRQFILSSKKLLLSDSGFYLCAWSVDRATGELFFGEGSRLTVL.

This clonotype was seen a few times. The J gene is TRBJ2-3, the V gene TRBV6-1; 8 bases align to TRBD2. The CDR3 extends over 16 amino acids. CDR1 is MNHNS and CDR2 is SASEGT in the germline V gene. The junction had 13 bases not matched to a gene; V was cut back by 7 bases and J by 4 bases. CDR3: CASTLLGAGGADTQYF. DNA of the CDR3: TGTGCCAGCACCCTGTTGGGGGCGGGAGGTGCAGATACGCAGTATTTT.

This clonotype was picked up a small number of times. The V and J genes are TRBV30 and TRBJ2-5, with D perhaps TRBD1 (6 bases). The CDR3 covers 12 residues. V shed 5 bases and J shed 5 bases, with 12 bases lying between them. Germline V gene data show CDR1 as GTSNPN and CDR2 as SVGIG (reference sequence). This CDR3 reads CAWGGSWETQYF. The CDR3 DNA follows: TGTGCCTGGGGGGGCTCTTGGGAGACCCAGTACTTC. Combining the CDR3 with reference TRBV30 and TRBJ2-5 gives the whole variable domain SQTIHQWPATLVQPVGSPLSLECTVEGTSNPNLYWYRQAAGRGLQLLFYSVGIGQISSEVPQNLSASRPQDRQFILSSKKLLLSDSGFYLCAWGGSWETQYFGPGTRLLVL.

This clonotype appeared many times. The gene calls are TRBV13 and TRBJ1-1; perhaps TRBD1 as D (5 bases). Trimming pared 7 bases from V and 10 bases from J, leaving 34 bases between. Germline CDR1 PRHDT, CDR2 FYEKMQ (reference sequence). The CDR3 covers 18 residues. The CDR3 coding sequence is TGTGCCAGCAACATTTTAGTCTATTCCCCAGGGCAGGCCTTAAGAGCTTTCTTT. Amino acids: CASNILVYSPGQALRAFF.

This clonotype was picked up many times. The chain combines TRBV18 with TRBJ1-2; the match to TRBD1 covers 9 bases. This CDR3 has 16 amino acids. J lost 2 bases, V lost 3 bases, and 7 bases had no gene match. Germline V gene sequence: CDR1 KGHSH, CDR2 LQKENI. CDR3 nucleotide sequence: TGTGCCAGCTCACCCCCGGTACAGGGGGCCAACTATGGCTACACCTTC. It codes for CASSPPVQGANYGYTF.

This clonotype occurred many times. The J gene is TRBJ1-1, the V gene TRBV6-1, with 10 bases aligning to TRBD1. CDR1 and CDR2 from the germline V gene are MNHNS and SASEGT. V was clipped by 3 bases and J by 3 bases; unmatched bases: 1. This CDR3 has 14 residues. The CDR3 nucleotides are TGTGCCAGCAGTGAGACAGGGGGCGACACTGAAGCTTTCTTT. Its translation: CASSETGGDTEAFF.

This clonotype was seen at least ten times. The V call is TRBV29-1, the J call TRBJ2-7; 13 bases are a match to TRBD2. CDR1 SQVTM and CDR2 ANQGSEA come from the germline V gene. The CDR3 spans 15 residues. The V and J ends lost 1 base and 1 base, in that order; junction bases with no gene match: 1. The CDR3: CSVEGTSGGSYEQYF. The CDR3 DNA reads as TGCAGCGTTGAAGGGACTAGCGGGGGATCCTACGAGCAGTACTTC.

This clonotype occurred many times. The chain combines TRBV20-1 with TRBJ1-6; D unclear. The CDR3 is 13 amino acids. Germline lookup yields CDR1 DFQATT and CDR2 SNEGSKA (reference sequence). V was pared by 1 base and J by 14 bases, with 15 bases between. CDR3 amino acids: CSARAAGSESLHF. CDR3 in DNA: TGCAGTGCTAGAGCTGCTGGGTCGGAATCCCTCCACTTT.

This clonotype has a count of ten or more. The chain has TRBV30 and TRBJ2-1; 9 nucleotides match TRBD2. V lost 3 bases, J lost 7 bases, and 13 bases stayed unmatched. This CDR3 has 16 residues. CDR1 and CDR2 from the germline V gene are GTSNPN and SVGIG (reference sequence). CDR3 sequence reads: CAWRGNIAGEENEQFF. The CDR3, as DNA: TGTGCCTGGAGGGGGAATATAGCGGGAGAAGAGAATGAGCAGTTCTTC.

Turning to this clonotype: The conserved closing phenylalanine or tryptophan is absent in this CDR3, likely reflecting a read error. This chain uses TRBV9 with TRBJ1-1; D is possibly TRBD1 (5 bases). Germline assignment: CDR1 SGDLS and CDR2 YYNGEE. Between the trimmed V and J ends, which lost 0 bases and 3 bases, there was a span of 6 bases. The CDR3 is made up of 13 amino acids. The CDR3 sequence is CASSVVGDTEAFL. The CDR3 bases are TGTGCCAGCAGCGTAGTAGGGGACACTGAAGCTTTCTTG.

To note about this clonotype: It may be a read error: a sequence one base away is much more abundant. The rearrangement uses TRBV7-3 and TRBJ2-3; no clear D. The CDR3 contains 17 residues. V gave up 4 bases and J gave up 3 bases, with 20 bases separating them. CDR1 SGHTA and CDR2 FQGTGA come from the germline V gene. CDR3 region: CASSSRAAFIWTDTQYF. The CDR3 DNA reads TGTGCCAGCAGCTCCCGGGCCGCGTTTATATGGACAGATACGCAGTATTTT.

This clonotype was recorded many times. The chain carries TRBV7-2 and TRBJ2-4; TRBD1 or TRBD2 may be the D gene (5 bases each). Germline CDR1 reads SGHTA; CDR2 reads FQGNSA. This CDR3 has 15 residues. Trimming stripped 0 bases from V and 0 bases from J, with 6 bases between. The CDR3 nucleotides are TGTGCCAGCAGCTTAGCGGGGGTAGCCAAAAACATTCAGTACTTC. Protein product: CASSLAGVAKNIQYF.

Turning to this clonotype: Given the absence of the conserved phenylalanine or tryptophan at the CDR3 end, a read error is likely. The chain links TRBV9 to TRBJ1-5, with 7 bases fitting TRBD1. The trim removed 4 bases at V and 3 bases at J, leaving 13 bases unmatched. The CDR3 extends over 17 amino acids. Germline assignment: CDR1 SGDLS and CDR2 YYNGEE. This CDR3 reads CASSPGGGGYDNQPQHL. Written as DNA, the CDR3 is TGTGCCAGCAGCCCAGGGGGGGGGGGATATGACAATCAGCCCCAGCATCTT.

There are many counts of this clonotype. The chain joins TRBV6-2 or TRBV6-3 to TRBJ2-1; perhaps TRBD1 as D (5 bases). This CDR3 region has 14 residues. CDR1 MNHEY and CDR2 SVGEGT come from the germline V gene. Trimming removed 5 bases at V and 10 bases at J, with 18 bases between. CDR3 loop: CASSLGQFLEEQFF. The CDR3, as DNA: TGTGCCAGCAGTCTTGGACAATTCCTTGAGGAGCAGTTCTTC.

This clonotype showed up many times. V and J are TRBV15 and TRBJ1-1; D is undetermined. The CDR3 extends over 15 amino acids. Germline V gene lookup returns CDR1 LNHNV and CDR2 YYDKDF (reference sequence). V was pared by 0 bases and J by 3 bases, with 11 bases between. CDR3 nucleotides: TGTGCCACCAGCAGAGATGAGGTTTGGGACACTGAAGCTTTCTTT. Amino acids: CATSRDEVWDTEAFF.

V and J are TRBV30 and TRBJ1-4, with 8 bases matching TRBD1. Germline V gene data show CDR1 as GTSNPN and CDR2 as SVGIG (reference sequence). CDR3 size: 12 residues. The ends lost 5 bases at V and 8 bases at J; junction bases unmatched: 4. CDR3 sequence (DNA): TGTGCCTGGGGGACAGGACGGGAAAAACTGTTTTTT. Its translation is CAWGTGREKLFF. The full variable domain, with the rest looked up from reference TRBV30 and TRBJ1-4, is SQTIHQWPATLVQPVGSPLSLECTVEGTSNPNLYWYRQAAGRGLQLLFYSVGIGQISSEVPQNLSASRPQDRQFILSSKKLLLSDSGFYLCAWGTGREKLFFGSGTQLSVL.

The gene calls are TRBV4-1 and TRBJ2-3, with D tentatively TRBD2 (5 bases). Germline CDR1 is MGHRA and CDR2 is YSYEKL. Trimming pared 1 base from V and 0 bases from J, leaving 14 bases between. This CDR3 has 17 residues. The CDR3 DNA is TGCGCCAGCAGCCAAGCGACCTTAGCGACTAGCACAGATACGCAGTATTTT. Its translation is CASSQATLATSTDTQYF.

This clonotype was counted at least ten times. V usage is TRBV5-1 and J usage is TRBJ2-1, with 11 bases fitting TRBD2. Germline loops: CDR1 SGHRS, CDR2 YFSETQ. The CDR3 runs to 16 residues. V shed 0 bases, J shed 8 bases, and the junction held 7 bases outside the gene matches. CDR3 protein: CASSLGVAGGLDEQFF. In DNA, the CDR3 is TGCGCCAGCAGCTTGGGGGTAGCGGGAGGGTTGGATGAGCAGTTCTTC.

This clonotype was observed at least ten times. J is TRBJ2-7 and V is TRBV6-5; the match to TRBD1 covers 11 bases. V dropped 0 bases and J dropped 4; count of bases not matched to a gene: 11. This CDR3 contains 18 residues. Looked up from germline, CDR1 is MNHEY and CDR2 is SVGAGI. CDR3 sequence reads: CASSYSSWGTGGTYEQYF. The CDR3 DNA is TGTGCCAGCAGTTACTCGAGCTGGGGGACAGGGGGTACTTACGAGCAGTACTTC.

On this clonotype itself: A much larger clone differs by one base, so this may be a read error. The rearrangement uses TRBV28 and TRBJ2-2; D not certain. V was trimmed by 6 bases and J by 4 bases, leaving 15 bases between them. CDR3 size: 15 residues. Germline CDR1 reads MDHEN; CDR2 reads SYDVKM. This CDR3 is CASSGPLGITGELFF. The CDR3, as DNA: TGTGCCAGCAGCGGTCCCCTTGGTATCACCGGGGAGCTGTTTTTT. Supplemented by reference TRBV28 and TRBJ2-2, the full variable domain reads DVKVTQSSRYLVKRTGEKVFLECVQDMDHENMFWYRQDPGLGLRLIYFSYDVKMKEKGDIPEGYSVSREKKERFSLILESASTNQTSMYLCASSGPLGITGELFFGEGSRLTVL.

As to this clonotype: The junction departs from the called germline gene at one end, perhaps through a read error. The genes are TRBV3-1 and TRBJ2-7, with a weak D call TRBD2 (6 bases). The CDR3 covers 14 residues. CDR1 is LGHDT, CDR2 YNNKEL, per germline (reference sequence). The CDR3 is CAGSQGLASDEQYF. CDR3 coding DNA: TGTGCCGGCAGCCAAGGCCTAGCGTCAGACGAGCAGTACTTC.

The chain is built from TRBV11-2 and TRBJ2-5, with 8 bases fitting TRBD2. CDR3 length: 16 amino acids. V was clipped by 5 bases and J by 7 bases; unmatched bases: 15. The germline CDR1 and CDR2 sequences are SGHAT and FQNNGV. The CDR3 sequence: CASSPRISGSQGTQYF. CDR3 nucleotides: TGTGCCAGCAGCCCCAGGATCAGCGGGAGTCAGGGGACCCAGTACTTC.

This clonotype was recorded a few times. The V and J genes are TRBV15 and TRBJ1-4; 8 nucleotides agree with TRBD1. The CDR3 contains 16 residues. From germline, CDR1 is LNHNV and CDR2 YYDKDF (reference sequence). J lost 8 bases, V lost 5 bases, and 13 bases had no gene match. CDR3 coding DNA: TGTGCCACCAGCGGACCAGGGACAGGAGGCGAAGAAAAACTGTTTTTT. It is translated as CATSGPGTGGEEKLFF.

This clonotype was counted ten times or more. The J gene is TRBJ1-2, the V gene TRBV28, with TRBD1 matching 8 bases. V lost 3 bases and J lost 2; bases outside the gene matches: 17. CDR1 MDHEN and CDR2 SYDVKM come from the germline V gene. This CDR3 comprises 19 residues. The CDR3 spells CASSFHSGQGRWGNYGYTF. CDR3 nucleotides: TGTGCCAGCAGTTTTCATTCTGGACAGGGTCGTTGGGGGAACTATGGCTACACCTTC.

This chain uses TRBV5-5 with TRBJ2-7, with D tentatively TRBD2 (7 bases). CDR3 length: 15 residues. CDR1 and CDR2 from the germline V gene are SGHKS and YYEKEE (reference sequence). V dropped 3 bases and J dropped 5 bases, with 18 bases sitting between them. The CDR3 region has the DNA TGTGCCAGCAGCTACGCGGGGGCAGGTTGGAACGAGCAGTACTTC. Protein product: CASSYAGAGWNEQYF.

The J gene is TRBJ2-5, the V gene TRBV28; TRBD2 matches 7 bases. V trimming: 6 bases; J trimming: 1 base; junction bases outside the gene matches: 5. The CDR3 runs 14 residues. Germline assignment: CDR1 MDHEN and CDR2 SYDVKM. CDR3: CASRWGGTQETQYF. The DNA for the CDR3 is TGTGCCAGCAGGTGGGGGGGAACCCAAGAGACCCAGTACTTC.

The chain combines TRBV4-3 with TRBJ1-4, with TRBD1 matching over 12 bases. The ends lost 0 bases at V and 8 bases at J; junction bases unmatched: 4. This CDR3 is 16 amino acids long. Germline assignment: CDR1 LGHNA and CDR2 YSLEER. CDR3 DNA sequence: TGCGCCAGCAGCCAAGATCAAGGGACAGGGGGCGAAAAACTGTTTTTT. It is translated as CASSQDQGTGGEKLFF.